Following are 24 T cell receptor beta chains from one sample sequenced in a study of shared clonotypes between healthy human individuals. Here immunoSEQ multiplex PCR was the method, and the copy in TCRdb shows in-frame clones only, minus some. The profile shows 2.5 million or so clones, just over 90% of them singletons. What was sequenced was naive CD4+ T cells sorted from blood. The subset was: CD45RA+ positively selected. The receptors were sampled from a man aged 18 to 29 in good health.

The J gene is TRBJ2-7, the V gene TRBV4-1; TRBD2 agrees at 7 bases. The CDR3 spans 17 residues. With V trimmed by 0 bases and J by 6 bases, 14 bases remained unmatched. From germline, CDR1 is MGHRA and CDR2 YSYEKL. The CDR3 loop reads CASSQDRVGGSDSEQYF. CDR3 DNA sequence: TGCGCCAGCAGCCAAGACCGAGTAGGCGGGAGTGATTCCGAGCAGTACTTC.

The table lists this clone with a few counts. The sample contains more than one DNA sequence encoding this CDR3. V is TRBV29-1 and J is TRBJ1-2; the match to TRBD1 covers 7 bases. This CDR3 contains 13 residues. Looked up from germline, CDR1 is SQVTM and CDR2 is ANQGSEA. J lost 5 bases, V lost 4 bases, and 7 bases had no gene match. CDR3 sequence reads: CSVGEGAGYGYTF. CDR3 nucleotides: TGCAGCGTTGGTGAGGGGGCAGGTTATGGCTACACCTTC.

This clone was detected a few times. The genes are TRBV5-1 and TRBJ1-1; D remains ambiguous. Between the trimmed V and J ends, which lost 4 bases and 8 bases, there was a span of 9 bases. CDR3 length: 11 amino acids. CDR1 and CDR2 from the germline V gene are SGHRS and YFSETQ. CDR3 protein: CASSANREAFF. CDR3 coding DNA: TGCGCCAGCAGCGCGAATCGCGAAGCTTTCTTT.

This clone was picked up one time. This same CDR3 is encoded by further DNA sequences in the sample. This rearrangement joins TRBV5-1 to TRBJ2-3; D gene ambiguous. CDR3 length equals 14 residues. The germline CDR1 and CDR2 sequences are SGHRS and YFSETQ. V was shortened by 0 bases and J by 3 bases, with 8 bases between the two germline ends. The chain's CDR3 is CASSLGYSTDTQYF. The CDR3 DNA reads TGCGCCAGCAGCTTGGGATACAGTACAGATACGCAGTATTTT. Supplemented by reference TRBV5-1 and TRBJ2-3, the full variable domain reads KAGVTQTPRYLIKTRGQQVTLSCSPISGHRSVSWYQQTPGQGLQFLFEYFSETQRNKGNFPGRFSGRQFSNSRSEMNVSTLELGDSALYLCASSLGYSTDTQYFGPGTRLTVL.

CDR3: CASSFQGWSTEAFF. CDR3 nucleotide sequence: TGTGCCAGCAGCTTTCAGGGTTGGAGCACTGAAGCTTTCTTT. The chain is built from TRBV11-2 and TRBJ1-1, with D perhaps matching TRBD1 (5 bases). The CDR3 consists of 14 residues. Germline V gene lookup returns CDR1 SGHAT and CDR2 FQNNGV. V was trimmed by 3 bases and J by 4 bases, leaving 12 bases between them. Variable domain in full (rest from reference TRBV11-2 and TRBJ1-1): EAGVAQSPRYKIIEKRQSVAFWCNPISGHATLYWYQQILGQGPKLLIQFQNNGVVDDSQLPKDRFSAERLKGVDSTLKIQPAKLEDSAVYLCASSFQGWSTEAFFGQGTRLTVV.

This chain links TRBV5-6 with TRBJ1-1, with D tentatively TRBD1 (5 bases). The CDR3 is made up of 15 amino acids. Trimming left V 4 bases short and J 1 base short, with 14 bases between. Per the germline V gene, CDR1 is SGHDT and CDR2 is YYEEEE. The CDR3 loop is CASSKRITGNTEAFF. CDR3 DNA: TGTGCCAGCAGCAAGCGAATAACAGGGAACACTGAAGCTTTCTTT.

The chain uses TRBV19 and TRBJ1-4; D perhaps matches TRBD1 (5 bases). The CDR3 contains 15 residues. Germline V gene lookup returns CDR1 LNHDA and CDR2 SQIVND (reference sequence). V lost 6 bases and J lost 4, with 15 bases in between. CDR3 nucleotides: TGTGCCAGTAGGATAAGGGGACTGAATAATGAAAAACTGTTTTTT. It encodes CASRIRGLNNEKLFF.

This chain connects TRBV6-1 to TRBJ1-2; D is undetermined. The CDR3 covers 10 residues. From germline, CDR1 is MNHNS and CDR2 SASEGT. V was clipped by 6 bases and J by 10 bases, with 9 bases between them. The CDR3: CASRSRTYTF. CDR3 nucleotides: TGTGCCAGCAGGTCCAGGACCTACACCTTC.

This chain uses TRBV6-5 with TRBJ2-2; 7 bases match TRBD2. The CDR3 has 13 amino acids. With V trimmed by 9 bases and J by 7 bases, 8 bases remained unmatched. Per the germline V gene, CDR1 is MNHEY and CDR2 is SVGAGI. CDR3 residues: CASSGFQVGELFF. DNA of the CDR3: TGTGCCAGTAGCGGGTTCCAAGTCGGGGAGCTGTTTTTT.

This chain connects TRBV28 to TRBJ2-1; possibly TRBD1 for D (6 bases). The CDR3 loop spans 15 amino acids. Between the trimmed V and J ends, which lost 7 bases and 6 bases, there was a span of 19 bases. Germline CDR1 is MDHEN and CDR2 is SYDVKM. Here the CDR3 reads CASTSGQITPNEQFF. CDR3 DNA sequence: TGTGCCAGCACCAGCGGACAGATTACCCCCAATGAGCAGTTCTTC.

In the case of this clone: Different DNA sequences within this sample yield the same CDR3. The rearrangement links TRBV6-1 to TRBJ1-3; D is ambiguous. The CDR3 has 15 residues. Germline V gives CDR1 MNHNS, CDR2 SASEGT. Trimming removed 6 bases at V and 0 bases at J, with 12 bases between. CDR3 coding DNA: TGTGCCAGCAGCGACCGACCTACCTCTGGAAACACCATATATTTT. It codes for CASSDRPTSGNTIYF.

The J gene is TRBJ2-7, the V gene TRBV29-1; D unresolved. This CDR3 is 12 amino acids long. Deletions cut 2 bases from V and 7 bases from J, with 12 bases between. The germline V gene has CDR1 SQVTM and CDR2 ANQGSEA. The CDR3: CSVESGPMEQYF. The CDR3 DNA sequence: TGCAGCGTTGAATCGGGTCCAATGGAGCAGTACTTC.

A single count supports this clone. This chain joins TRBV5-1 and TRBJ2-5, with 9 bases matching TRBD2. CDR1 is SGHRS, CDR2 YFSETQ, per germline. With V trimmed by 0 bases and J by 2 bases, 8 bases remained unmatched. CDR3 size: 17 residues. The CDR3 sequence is CASSLVPSGIVQETQYF. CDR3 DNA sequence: TGCGCCAGCAGCTTGGTTCCTAGCGGGATCGTGCAAGAGACCCAGTACTTC. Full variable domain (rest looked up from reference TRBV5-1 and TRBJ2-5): KAGVTQTPRYLIKTRGQQVTLSCSPISGHRSVSWYQQTPGQGLQFLFEYFSETQRNKGNFPGRFSGRQFSNSRSEMNVSTLELGDSALYLCASSLVPSGIVQETQYFGPGTRLLVL.

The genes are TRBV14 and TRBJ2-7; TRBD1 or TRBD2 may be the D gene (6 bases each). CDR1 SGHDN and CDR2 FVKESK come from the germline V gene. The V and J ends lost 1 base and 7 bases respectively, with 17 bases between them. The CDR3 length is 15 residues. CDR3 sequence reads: CASSQVHRGLGEQYF. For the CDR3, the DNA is TGTGCCAGCAGCCAAGTTCACCGGGGGCTGGGGGAGCAGTACTTC.

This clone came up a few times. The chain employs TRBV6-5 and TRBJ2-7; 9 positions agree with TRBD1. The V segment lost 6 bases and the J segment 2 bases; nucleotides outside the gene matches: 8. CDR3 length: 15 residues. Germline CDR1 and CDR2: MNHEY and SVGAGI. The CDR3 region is CASSPGTGWTYEQYF. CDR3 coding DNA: TGTGCCAGCAGCCCCGGGACAGGGTGGACCTACGAGCAGTACTTC.

CDR3 amino acids: CASSTDRGGNYGYTF. The DNA for the CDR3 is TGTGCCAGCAGCACGGACAGGGGCGGTAACTATGGCTACACCTTC. The V call is TRBV11-2, the J call TRBJ1-2; 9 positions agree with TRBD1. CDR1 and CDR2 from the germline V gene are SGHAT and FQNNGV. V shed 5 bases, J shed 1 base, and the junction held 5 bases outside the gene matches. The CDR3 length is 15 residues. The full variable domain, rest sourced from reference TRBV11-2 and TRBJ1-2, is EAGVAQSPRYKIIEKRQSVAFWCNPISGHATLYWYQQILGQGPKLLIQFQNNGVVDDSQLPKDRFSAERLKGVDSTLKIQPAKLEDSAVYLCASSTDRGGNYGYTFGSGTRLTVV.

CDR3 coding DNA: TGTGCCAGCAGCGCCACAGCGGGGGACAGGTACTCTACGGGAGGAAACACCATATATTTT. Residues: CASSATAGDRYSTGGNTIYF. The chain joins TRBV9 to TRBJ1-3; 8 bases match TRBD1. The CDR3 has 20 amino acids. Germline-derived CDR1 and CDR2 are SGDLS and YYNGEE. Trimming took 3 bases from V and 4 from J; bases not matched to a gene: 21. The full variable domain, in which reference TRBV9 and TRBJ1-3 provide the parts outside the CDR3, is DSGVTQTPKHLITATGQRVTLRCSPRSGDLSVYWYQQSLDQGLQFLIQYYNGEERAKGNILERFSAQQFPDLHSELNLSSLELGDSALYFCASSATAGDRYSTGGNTIYFGEGSWLTVV.

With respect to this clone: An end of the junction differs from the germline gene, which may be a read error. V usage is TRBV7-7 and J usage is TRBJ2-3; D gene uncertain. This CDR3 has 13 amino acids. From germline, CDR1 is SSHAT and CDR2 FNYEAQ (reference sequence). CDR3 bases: TGTGCTAGCAGCCGCCGCCCCACAGATACGCAGTATTTT. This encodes CASSRRPTDTQYF.

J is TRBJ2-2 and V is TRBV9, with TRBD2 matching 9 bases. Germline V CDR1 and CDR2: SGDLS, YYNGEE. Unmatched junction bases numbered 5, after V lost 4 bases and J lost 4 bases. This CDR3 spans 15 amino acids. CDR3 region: CASSPGLAPTGELFF. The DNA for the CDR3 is TGTGCCAGCAGCCCTGGACTAGCGCCCACCGGGGAGCTGTTTTTT. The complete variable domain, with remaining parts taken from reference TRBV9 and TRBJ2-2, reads DSGVTQTPKHLITATGQRVTLRCSPRSGDLSVYWYQQSLDQGLQFLIQYYNGEERAKGNILERFSAQQFPDLHSELNLSSLELGDSALYFCASSPGLAPTGELFFGEGSRLTVL.

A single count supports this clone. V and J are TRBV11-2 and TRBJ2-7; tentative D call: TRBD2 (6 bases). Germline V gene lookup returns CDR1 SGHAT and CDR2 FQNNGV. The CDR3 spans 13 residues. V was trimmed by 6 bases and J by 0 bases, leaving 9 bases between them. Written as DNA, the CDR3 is TGTGCCAGCAGGCGGGGAAGCTCCTACGAGCAGTACTTC. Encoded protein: CASRRGSSYEQYF.

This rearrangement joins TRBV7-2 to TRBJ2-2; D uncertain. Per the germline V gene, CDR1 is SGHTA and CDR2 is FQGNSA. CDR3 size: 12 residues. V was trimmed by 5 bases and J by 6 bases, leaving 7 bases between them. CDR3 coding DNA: TGTGCCAGCAGCCCCCAGCCCGGGGAGCTGTTTTTT. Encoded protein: CASSPQPGELFF.

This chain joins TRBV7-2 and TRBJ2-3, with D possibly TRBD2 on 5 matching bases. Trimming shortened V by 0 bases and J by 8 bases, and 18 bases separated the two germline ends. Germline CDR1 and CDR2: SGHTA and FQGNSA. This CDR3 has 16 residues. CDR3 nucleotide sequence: TGTGCCAGCAGCTTAGCTAGTAGCGAGGCCTCGGGTACGCAGTATTTT. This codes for CASSLASSEASGTQYF. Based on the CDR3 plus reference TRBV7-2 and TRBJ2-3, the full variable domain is GAGVSQSPSNKVTEKGKDVELRCDPISGHTALYWYRQSLGQGLEFLIYFQGNSAPDKSGLPSDRFSAERTGGSVSTLTIQRTQQEDSAVYLCASSLASSEASGTQYFGPGTRLTVL.

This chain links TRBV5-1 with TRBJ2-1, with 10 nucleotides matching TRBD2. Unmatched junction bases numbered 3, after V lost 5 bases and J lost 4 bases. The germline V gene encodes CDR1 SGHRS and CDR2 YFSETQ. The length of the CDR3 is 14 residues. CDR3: CASRTSGEYNEQFF. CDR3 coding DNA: TGCGCCAGCAGAACTAGCGGGGAGTACAATGAGCAGTTCTTC.

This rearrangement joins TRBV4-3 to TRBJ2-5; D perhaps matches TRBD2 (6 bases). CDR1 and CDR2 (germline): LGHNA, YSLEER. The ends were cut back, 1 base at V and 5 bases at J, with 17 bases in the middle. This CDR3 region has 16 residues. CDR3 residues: CASSQGSLGGSETQYF. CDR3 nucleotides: TGCGCCAGCAGCCAAGGGTCCCTGGGGGGTAGCGAGACCCAGTACTTC.